A single sample is the source of the 10 T cell receptor beta chains below, sequenced in a study of control samples from healthy donors and cancer patients (dated by TCRdb to between 2020 and 2021). Libraries were built with the immunoSEQ multiplex PCR assay. TCRdb retrieved this table from immuneACCESS and kept in-frame rearrangements only. Not all clones are present; in checked studies, unresolved V genes account for under half, and no reason is known for the remainder. Present in this sample are 75,000 to 90,000 clones, around nine tenths of which were seen just once. The ten largest clones add up to more than 7% of the sample. Input material: blood. All receptors come from a man aged 45-65 years in good health.

V usage is TRBV5-6 and J usage is TRBJ1-2; a possible D gene is TRBD1 (6 bases). With 4 bases removed from V and 5 bases from J, the gap between germline ends came to 18 bases. The CDR3 has 15 residues. Germline V gene sequence: CDR1 SGHDT, CDR2 YYEEEE. The CDR3 DNA reads as TGTGCCAGCAGCATAGGACAGCCCCGTTCTTATGGCTACACCTTC. This gives the protein CASSIGQPRSYGYTF.

The rearrangement joins TRBV7-2 to TRBJ1-6; D unresolved. The CDR3 covers 16 residues. Trimming took off 5 bases at V and 0 bases at J, with 11 bases between the two ends. In germline, CDR1 is SGHTA, CDR2 FQGNSA. For the CDR3, the DNA is TGTGCCAGCAGCACCCCGCGGGGCTCCTATAATTCACCCCTCCACTTT. Translated: CASSTPRGSYNSPLHF.

In DNA, the CDR3 is TGTGCCAGCTCTCAAGGACTAGCTAAAGAGCAGTACTTC. This encodes CASSQGLAKEQYF. V usage is TRBV18 and J usage is TRBJ2-7, with 8 positions matching TRBD2. The CDR3 length is 13 residues. The junction had 8 bases not matched to a gene; V was cut back by 6 bases and J by 7 bases. Germline V lookup: CDR1 KGHSH, CDR2 LQKENI.

The J gene is TRBJ1-6, the V gene TRBV6-4; D is unclear. The CDR3 has 12 residues. Per germline, CDR1 MRHNA and CDR2 SNTAGT. V was clipped by 0 bases and J by 10 bases, with 4 bases between them. CDR3 sequence reads: CASSDSSSPLHF. CDR3 nucleotide sequence: TGTGCCAGCAGTGACTCTTCCTCACCCCTCCACTTT.

V usage is TRBV6-5 and J usage is TRBJ1-5; D not resolved. CDR3 length equals 13 residues. Trimming removed 6 bases from V and 7 bases from J, with 13 bases in between. Germline V gene lookup returns CDR1 MNHEY and CDR2 SVGAGI. The CDR3 DNA follows: TGTGCCAGCAGGGATACCATGAACCAGCCCCAGCATTTT. Protein product: CASRDTMNQPQHF.

This clone was observed once. The V gene is TRBV11-1, the J gene TRBJ2-3; TRBD1 matches at 10 bases. The CDR3 consists of 16 residues. V trimming: 8 bases; J trimming: 0 bases; junction bases outside the gene matches: 8. Germline CDR1 reads SGHAT; CDR2 reads FQDESV (reference sequence). CDR3 in amino acids: CASRDRGSSSTDTQYF. The CDR3 DNA reads as TGTGCCAGCCGGGACAGGGGTTCCTCTAGCACAGATACGCAGTATTTT.

The chain carries TRBV6-5 and TRBJ2-1; D possibly corresponds to TRBD1 (6 bases). Germline CDR1 and CDR2: MNHEY and SVGAGI. The CDR3 is 16 amino acids. Deletions cut 0 bases from V and 10 bases from J, with 19 bases between. The CDR3 DNA is TGTGCCAGCAGTTACTCCGGGGCAGGGGCCGCCTCGGAGCAGTTCTTC. It specifies CASSYSGAGAASEQFF.

The chain is built from TRBV5-1 and TRBJ1-2; maybe TRBD1 (5 bases). Per germline, CDR1 SGHRS and CDR2 YFSETQ. The CDR3 has 15 amino acids. Trimming removed 4 bases from V and 5 bases from J, with 18 bases in between. CDR3 bases: TGCGCCAGCAGCCGGGACGGGGTTACCTTGTATGGCTACACCTTC. This sequence encodes CASSRDGVTLYGYTF.

The chain links TRBV9 to TRBJ1-2; D perhaps matches TRBD1 (6 bases). Per the germline V gene, CDR1 is SGDLS and CDR2 is YYNGEE. CDR3 length: 15 amino acids. V was cut by 4 bases and J by 1 base, with 14 bases left in between. The CDR3 is CASSTPSRGNYGYTF. For the CDR3, the DNA is TGTGCCAGCAGCACGCCGAGCAGGGGTAACTATGGCTACACCTTC.

The rearrangement uses TRBV21-1 and TRBJ1-2. TRBV21-1 is a pseudogene locus. This CDR3 has 18 residues. In DNA form, the CDR3 reads TGTGCCAGCAGCAAAATCCGACCCGAGACAACAGCTAGGGATGGCTACACCTTC. Protein sequence: CASSKIRPETTARDGYTF.